This T cell receptor (beta chain) was observed in a study of cytomegalovirus exposure and HLA in healthy donors. Study-wide findings and caveats: Most observed TCR sequences were rare, whereas some public TCRs were detected in many donors. Solely CMV serostatus was available to characterize immune exposure. Analyzed later, association rates of TCRs varied across HLA loci, with DRB1 most and HLA-C fewest.

The germline V gene has CDR1 SEHNR and CDR2 FQNEAQ (reference sequence). The V end was cut by 0 bases, the J end by 6 bases, with 11 bases between. The CDR3 runs 14 residues. The table lists this clone with a count of one. Its antigen is undetermined. PCR involved 60 Vbeta and 13 Jbeta primers. The repertoire was sequenced with immunoSEQ multiplex PCR; TCRdb's copy has only in-frame clones and lacks some. This repertoire shows 150,000 to 200,000 clones, more than 70% found once; its top ten account for around 11%. The receptor was isolated from a man younger than 30 in good health and CMV-seropositive. This rearrangement joins TRBV7-9 to TRBJ1-1, with D possibly TRBD1 on 6 matching bases. The sample was PBMCs. In DNA form, the CDR3 reads TGTGCCAGCAGCTTAGCGGGGGCCAGGGCTGAAGCTTTCTTT. Translating it yields CASSLAGARAEAFF.